Sequencing of this T cell receptor beta chain was carried out in a study of somatic mutations in cytotoxic T cells in rheumatoid arthritis. Study-level findings and limits: The slight TRBV07 underrepresentation in rheumatoid arthritis patients was not adjusted for multiple comparisons. Rheumatoid arthritis patients showed CD8+ clonality increasing with age, unlike healthy controls. Clonality of CD8+ T cells, which was compared between rheumatoid arthritis patients and age-matched healthy controls, did not differ significantly.

The assay was immunoSEQ multiplex PCR, and TCRdb's table has in-frame clones only and misses some. This sample has 3,900 or so clones, with roughly 72% found just once. Germline V gene data show CDR1 as SGHTS and CDR2 as YDEGEE. With 4 bases removed from V and 5 bases from J, the gap between germline ends came to 10 bases. The CDR3 sequence is 13 residues long. Both CD4+ and CD8+ cells were separated through positive magnetic bead selection, and their purity was verified using flow cytometry. This clone was recorded once. Its matching antigen is unknown. The receptor was derived from an adult with rheumatoid arthritis. This chain joins TRBV5-8 and TRBJ1-5; a possible D gene is TRBD1 (6 bases). The sequencing input was CD8+ T cells sorted from blood. This CDR3 reads CASSRQADQPQHF. In DNA form, the CDR3 reads TGTGCCAGCAGCCGACAGGCCGATCAGCCCCAGCATTTT.